This section outlines one T cell receptor beta chain sequence together with its context. Its antigen remains unknown. Deep was the level used in running the assay. Assay used: immunoSEQ multiplex PCR; TCRdb lists only in-frame clones, some missing. The sample has about 2.4 million clones, around nine tenths seen once. The sample comes from a study of shared clonotypes between healthy human individuals. Overall study: Three plates each covered CD4 naive and memory; CD8 naive two, CD8 memory one. Points from the study as a whole: Between four donors, naive CD4 clonotypes were shared at a level of around 4.9%. Generation probabilities of non-shared clonotypes were lower (relative to those shared by all four donors).

Germline assignment: CDR1 SGHRS and CDR2 YFSETQ. The CDR3 is 15 amino acids. Unmatched junction bases numbered 14, after V lost 7 bases and J lost 7 bases. This clonotype was sampled from a man in his late teens or twenties in good health. The chain recombines TRBV5-1 with TRBJ2-1; 7 nucleotides agree with TRBD2. The sequenced sample consisted of naive CD4+ T cells sorted from blood. Subset indicated: CD45RA+ positively selected. The CDR3, as DNA: TGCGCCAGCTCCCCCGAAGCGGGAAGGGGTAATGAGCAGTTCTTC. This translates into CASSPEAGRGNEQFF.